This TCR beta chain originates from a study of cytomegalovirus exposure and HLA in healthy donors. Amplification used 60 Vbeta primers and 13 Jbeta primers. Produced via immunoSEQ multiplex PCR; TCRdb's table is partial and in-frame only. The sample has 200,000 to 300,000 clones; 82% are singletons. CDR1 and CDR2 from the germline V gene are LNHNV and YYDKDF (reference sequence). The junction had 21 bases not matched to a gene; V was cut back by 8 bases and J by 5 bases. The CDR3 contains 19 residues. This rearrangement joins TRBV15 to TRBJ2-5; 12 positions agree with TRBD2. This receptor was identified in a middle-aged woman in good health and CMV-seropositive. Sequenced sample: PBMCs. CDR3 sequence (DNA): TGTGCCACCGCGATGCCATGGACTAGCGGGGATCGAGGGAAGGAGACCCAGTACTTC. It specifies CATAMPWTSGDRGKETQYF.